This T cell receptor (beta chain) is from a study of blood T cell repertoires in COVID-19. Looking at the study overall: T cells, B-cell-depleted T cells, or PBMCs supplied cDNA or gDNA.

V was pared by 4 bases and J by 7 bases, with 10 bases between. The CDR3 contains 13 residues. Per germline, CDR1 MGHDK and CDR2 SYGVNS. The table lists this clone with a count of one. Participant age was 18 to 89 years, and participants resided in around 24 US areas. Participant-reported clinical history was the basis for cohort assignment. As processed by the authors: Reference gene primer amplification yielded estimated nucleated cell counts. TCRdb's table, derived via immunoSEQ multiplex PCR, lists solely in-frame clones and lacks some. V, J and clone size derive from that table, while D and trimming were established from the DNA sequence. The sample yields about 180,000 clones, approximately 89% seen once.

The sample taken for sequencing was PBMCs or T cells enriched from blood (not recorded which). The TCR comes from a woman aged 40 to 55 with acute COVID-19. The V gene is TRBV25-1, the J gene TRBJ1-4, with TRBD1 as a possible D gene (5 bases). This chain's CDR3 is CASSGGAGEKLFF. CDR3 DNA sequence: TGTGCCAGCAGTGGGGGCGCCGGTGAAAAACTGTTTTTT.